This T cell receptor beta chain was captured by sequencing in a study of type 1 regulatory T cells. As for the study in general: T-allo10 is a Tr1-enriched, alloantigen-specific CD4 T cell product made in vitro.

The CDR3 spans 13 residues. Germline values: CDR1 MNHNS, CDR2 SASEGT. Trimming shortened V by 7 bases and J by 2 bases, and 11 bases separated the two germline ends. This clonotype has only a few counts. A single record per CDR3 protein comes from TCRdb applying MiXCR to the reads. The sample has approximately 90,000 distinct CDR3 sequences, less than 40% seen once. Sequencing used CD4+ T cells, either the whole sample or a sorted fraction (not recorded which). This chain connects TRBV6-1 to TRBJ1-2, with no clear D. The source is a human donor in good health. The CDR3 DNA sequence: TGTGCCAGCATGCTAGACGGGAACTATGGCTACACCTTC. Encoded protein: CASMLDGNYGYTF.